A single T cell receptor beta chain is shown here with its context. This specimen comes from a study of control samples from healthy donors and cancer patients. Assay used: immunoSEQ multiplex PCR; TCRdb lists only in-frame clones, some missing. The data contain around 190,000 clones, just over 90% of them singletons. The germline CDR1 and CDR2 sequences are SEHNR and FQNEAQ (reference sequence). This CDR3 spans 15 amino acids. V was trimmed by 7 bases and J by 0 bases, leaving 15 bases between them. Sequencing was performed on blood. The sequence was collected from a young man in good health. V gene TRBV7-9 combines with J gene TRBJ1-1; D is unclear. For the CDR3, the DNA is TGTGCCAGCACGTTGAAAGATCCTCTGAACACTGAAGCTTTCTTT. This encodes CASTLKDPLNTEAFF.